The clone carrying this TCR beta chain has only a few counts. Its antigen is as yet unknown. The data derive from a study of T-cell memory formation after mild COVID-19. Study-wide points: Pre-infection memory harbored some responding clones, suggesting cross-reactive memory joined.

The CDR3 extends over 15 amino acids. V was shortened by 5 bases and J by 4 bases, with 17 bases between the two germline ends. Germline values: CDR1 SGHVS, CDR2 FQNEAQ. Using constant-segment primers, 5'RACE produced TCR alpha and TCR beta cDNA libraries carrying sample barcodes and UMIs. TCRdb used MiXCR to reprocess the 5' RACE reads, holding one entry per CDR3 protein. In the table there are about 340,000 distinct CDR3 sequences, over 20% of which are singletons. The V gene is TRBV7-8, the J gene TRBJ2-5; D remains ambiguous. The TCR comes from an adult woman who had mild COVID-19 (a few samples of this study predate the infection). Cell type and time point are not known. Source material: PBMCs or a T cell subset sorted from them (not recorded which). Here the CDR3 reads CASSPRGRSRETQYF. The CDR3 DNA reads TGTGCCAGCAGCCCCCGAGGACGGTCGCGAGAGACCCAGTACTTC. Drawing the rest from reference TRBV7-8 and TRBJ2-5, the complete variable domain is GAGVSQSPRYKVAKRGQDVALRCDPISGHVSLFWYQQALGQGPEFLTYFQNEAQLDKSGLPSDRFFAERPEGSVSTLKIQRTQQEDSAVYLCASSPRGRSRETQYFGPGTRLLVL.